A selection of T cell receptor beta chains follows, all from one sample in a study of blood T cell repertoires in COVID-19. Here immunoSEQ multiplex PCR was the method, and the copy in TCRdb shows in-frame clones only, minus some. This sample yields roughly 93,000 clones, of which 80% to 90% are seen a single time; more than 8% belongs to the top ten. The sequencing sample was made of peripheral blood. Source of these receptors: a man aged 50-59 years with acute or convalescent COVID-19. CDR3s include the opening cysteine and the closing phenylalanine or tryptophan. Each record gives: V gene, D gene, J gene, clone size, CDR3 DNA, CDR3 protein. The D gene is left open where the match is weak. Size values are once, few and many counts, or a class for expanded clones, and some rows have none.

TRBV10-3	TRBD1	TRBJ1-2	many	TGTGCCATCAGTGTGTACCGGGACAGGAACCCTACTGGCTATGGCTACACCTTC	CAISVYRDRNPTGYGYTF
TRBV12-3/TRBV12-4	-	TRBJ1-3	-	TGTGCCAGCAGTTTTCGTGGAGACACCATATATTTT	CASSFRGDTIYF
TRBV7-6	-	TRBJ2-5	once	TGTGCCAGCAGCCTTACCGGCCCTAGCCGAGAGACCCAGTACTTC	CASSLTGPSRETQYF
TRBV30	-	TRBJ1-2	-	TGTGCCTGGAAAGTGGACATAACCCGCTACACCTTC	CAWKVDITRYTF
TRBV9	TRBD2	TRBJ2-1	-	TGTGCCAGCAGCGCTAGCGGGGGGTTCTACAATGAGCAGTTCTTC	CASSASGGFYNEQFF
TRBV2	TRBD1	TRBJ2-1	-	TGTGCCAGCAGGAACGGGACAGGAGATTACAATGAGCAGTTCTTC	CASRNGTGDYNEQFF
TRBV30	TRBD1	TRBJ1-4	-	TGTGCCTGGAACGGACAGGGGATTAATGAAAAACTGTTTTTT	CAWNGQGINEKLFF
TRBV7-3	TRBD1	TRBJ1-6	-	TGTGCCAGCAGCCCCCCGGACAGGCGCCGGCGTGATTCACCCCTCCACTTT	CASSPPDRRRRDSPLHF
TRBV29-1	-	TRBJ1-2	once	TGCAGCGTTGAAGGAGGGCCAGGGGTCAACTATGGCTACACCTTC	CSVEGGPGVNYGYTF
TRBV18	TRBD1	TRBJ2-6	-	TGTGCCAGCTCACCCGGGACAGGAAACTCTGGGGCCAACGTCCTGACTTTC	CASSPGTGNSGANVLTF
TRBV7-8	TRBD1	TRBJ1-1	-	TGTGCCAGCAGCTCCGGGACAGGGGCCCTAGAGCGGAACACTGAAGCTTTCTTT	CASSSGTGALERNTEAFF
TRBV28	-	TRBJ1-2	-	TGTGCCAGCAGTTTTATGGTCCCACAGGGCCAGAGAGGCTACACCTTC	CASSFMVPQGQRGYTF
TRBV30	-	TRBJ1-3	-	TGTGCCTGGAGTGTACCTGCCGACTTCTCTGGAAACACCATATATTTT	CAWSVPADFSGNTIYF
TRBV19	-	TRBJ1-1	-	TGTGCCAGTAGTGGGTTAGGGAGTAGAGACCCTGAAGCTTTCTTT	CASSGLGSRDPEAFF
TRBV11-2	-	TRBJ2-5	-	TGTGCCAGCAGCTTAGAAGGGGGTGGTTCCCCCGAGGACTTC	CASSLEGGGSPEDF
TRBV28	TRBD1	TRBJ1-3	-	TGTGCCAGCAGTTTGTATAGACAGGGACGCTCTGGAAACACCATATATTTT	CASSLYRQGRSGNTIYF
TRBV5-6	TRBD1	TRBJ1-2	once	TGTGCCAGCAGCTTGGGGTGGACAGGGGGGGCCTATGGCTACACCTTC	CASSLGWTGGAYGYTF
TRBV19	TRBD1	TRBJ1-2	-	TGTGCCAGTAGGACAGGGTTGGGCTATGGCTACACCTTC	CASRTGLGYGYTF
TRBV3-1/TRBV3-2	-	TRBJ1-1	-	TGTGCCAGCACTACGAACACTGAAGCTTTCTTT	CASTTNTEAFF
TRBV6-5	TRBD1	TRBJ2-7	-	TGTGCCAGCACCCCCGGGACAGCTTACGAGCAGTACTTC	CASTPGTAYEQYF
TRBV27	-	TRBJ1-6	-	TGTGCCAGCAGTTTTAGGTCAGGTTTGCCCAATTCACCCCTCCACTTT	CASSFRSGLPNSPLHF
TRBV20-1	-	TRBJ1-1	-	TGCAGTGCTAGTTGGGCGGGATGGGGTAGGACTGAAGCTTTCTTT	CSASWAGWGRTEAFF
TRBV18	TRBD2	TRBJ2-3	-	TGTGCCACTAACGGGGGGGCTGACGATACGCAGTATTTT	CATNGGADDTQYF
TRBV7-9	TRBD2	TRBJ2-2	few	TGTGCCAGCAGCTCCGCTGGAAGCGGGGCGAACACCGGGGAGCTGTTTTTT	CASSSAGSGANTGELFF
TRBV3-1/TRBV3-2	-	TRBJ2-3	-	TGTGCCAGCAGCCAAGACCCGGGGATCACAGATACGCAGTATTTT	CASSQDPGITDTQYF
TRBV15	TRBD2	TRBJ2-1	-	TGTGCCACCAGCAGCGGGGGGACTATCTACAATGAGCAGTTCTTC	CATSSGGTIYNEQFF
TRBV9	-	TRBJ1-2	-	TGTGCCAGCTCTCTAAGAACAGCTAACTATGGCTACACCTTC	CASSLRTANYGYTF
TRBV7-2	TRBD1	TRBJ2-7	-	TGTGCCAGCAGCGTAGGGACAGGGTATGAGCAGTACTTC	CASSVGTGYEQYF
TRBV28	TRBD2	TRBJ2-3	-	TGTGCCAGCACACGGGGGGGCCCCCTAAATACGCAGTATTTT	CASTRGGPLNTQYF
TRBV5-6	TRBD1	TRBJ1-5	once	TGTGCCAGCAGCTTGGCCGGAGGGACAGCGTCGGGTCAGCCCCAGCATTTT	CASSLAGGTASGQPQHF